This T cell receptor beta chain was obtained from a study of blood T cell repertoires in COVID-19. Germline V CDR1 and CDR2: SGHRS, YFSETQ. The CDR3 length is 11 residues. The trim removed 3 bases at V and 15 bases at J, leaving 6 bases unmatched. TCRdb's copy holds only in-frame clones and misses some; the assay was immunoSEQ multiplex PCR. The table includes about 270,000 clones, approximately 90% detected once. The receptor was isolated from a man aged 35 to 55 who had been exposed to COVID-19. Material for sequencing was PBMCs or T cells enriched from blood (not recorded which). The V call is TRBV5-1, the J call TRBJ2-1, with 7 bases matching TRBD1. The CDR3 reads CASSSDREVFF. The CDR3 DNA follows: TGCGCCAGCAGCTCCGACAGGGAAGTGTTCTTC.